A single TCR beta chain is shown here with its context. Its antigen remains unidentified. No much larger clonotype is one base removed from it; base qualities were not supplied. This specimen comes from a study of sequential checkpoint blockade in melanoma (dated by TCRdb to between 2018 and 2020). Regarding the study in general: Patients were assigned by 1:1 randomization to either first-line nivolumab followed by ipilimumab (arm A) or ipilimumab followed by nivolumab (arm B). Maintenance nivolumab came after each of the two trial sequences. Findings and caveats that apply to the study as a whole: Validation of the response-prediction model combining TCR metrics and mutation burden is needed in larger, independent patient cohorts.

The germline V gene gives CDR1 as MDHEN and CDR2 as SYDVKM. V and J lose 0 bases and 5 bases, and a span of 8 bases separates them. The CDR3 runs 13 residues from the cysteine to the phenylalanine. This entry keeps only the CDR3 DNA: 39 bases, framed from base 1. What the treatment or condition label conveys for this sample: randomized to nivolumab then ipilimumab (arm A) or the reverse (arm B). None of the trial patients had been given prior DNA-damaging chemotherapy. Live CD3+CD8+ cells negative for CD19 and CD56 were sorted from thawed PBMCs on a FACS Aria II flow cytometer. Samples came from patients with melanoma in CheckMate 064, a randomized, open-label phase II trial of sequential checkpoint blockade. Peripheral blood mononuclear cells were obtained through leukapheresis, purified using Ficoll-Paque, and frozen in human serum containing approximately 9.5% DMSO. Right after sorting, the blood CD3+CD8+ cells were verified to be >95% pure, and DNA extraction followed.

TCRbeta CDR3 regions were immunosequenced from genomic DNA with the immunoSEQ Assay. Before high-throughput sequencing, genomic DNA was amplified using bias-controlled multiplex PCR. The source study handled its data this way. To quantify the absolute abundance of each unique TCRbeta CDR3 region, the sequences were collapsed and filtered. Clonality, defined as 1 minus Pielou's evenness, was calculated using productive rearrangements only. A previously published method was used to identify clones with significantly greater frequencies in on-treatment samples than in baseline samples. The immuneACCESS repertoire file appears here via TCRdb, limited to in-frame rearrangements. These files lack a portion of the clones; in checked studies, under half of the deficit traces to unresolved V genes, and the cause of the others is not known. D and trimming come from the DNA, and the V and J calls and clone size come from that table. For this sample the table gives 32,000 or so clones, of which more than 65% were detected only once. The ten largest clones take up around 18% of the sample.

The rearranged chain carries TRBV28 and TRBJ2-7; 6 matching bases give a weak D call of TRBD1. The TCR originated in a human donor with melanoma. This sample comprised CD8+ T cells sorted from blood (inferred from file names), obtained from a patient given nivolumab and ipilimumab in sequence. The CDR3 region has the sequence CASSLWGDNEQYF. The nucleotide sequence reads TGTGCCAGCAGTTTATGGGGGGACAACGAGCAGTACTTC.